These 13 T cell receptor beta chains came from one sample sequenced in a study of blood T cell repertoires in COVID-19. Sequenced by immunoSEQ multiplex PCR; TCRdb stores in-frame clones only, minus some. This sample has around 100,000 clones, with around nine tenths found just once. Sequencing input: peripheral blood. Source of these receptors: a man in his forties or fifties in a cohort sampled during active COVID-19.

This chain joins TRBV3-1 (or the pseudogene TRBV3-2) and TRBJ1-5; 7 bases line up with TRBD1. This CDR3 has 16 residues. Looked up from germline, CDR1 is LGHDT and CDR2 is YNNKEL (reference sequence). V shed 6 bases and J 0 bases; nucleotides not matched to a gene: 8. The CDR3 DNA reads TGTGCCAGCAGATTCGGGACAGTTTATAGCAATCAGCCCCAGCATTTT. Protein product: CASRFGTVYSNQPQHF.

The genes are TRBV11-2 and TRBJ2-5; possible D gene TRBD1, 5 bases. Trimming took 0 bases from V and 7 from J, leaving 12 bases between them. CDR1 SGHAT and CDR2 FQNNGV come from the germline V gene. CDR3 length equals 14 residues. CDR3 nucleotides: TGTGCCAGCAGCTTAGAGGGTTGGGGCGGGACCCAGTACTTC. The encoded protein is CASSLEGWGGTQYF.

The chain employs TRBV6-5 and TRBJ2-4; TRBD2 aligns across 10 bases. V was pared by 8 bases and J by 8 bases, with 9 bases of the junction left unmatched. The CDR3 totals 14 residues. The V gene's germline CDR1 is MNHEY and CDR2 SVGAGI. The DNA for the CDR3 is TGTGCCAGCGCCGGGACTAGCGTTGCGGACATTCAGTACTTC. Residues: CASAGTSVADIQYF.

This clone was recorded once. This sequence joins TRBV10-3 and TRBJ2-3; the match to TRBD2 covers 11 bases. Germline assignment: CDR1 ENHRY and CDR2 SYGVKD. The CDR3 covers 16 residues. J gave up 3 bases and V 5 bases, and 7 bases lay outside the gene matches. CDR3: CAISSGTSGSTDTQYF. The CDR3, as DNA: TGTGCCATCAGTTCAGGGACTAGCGGTAGTACAGATACGCAGTATTTT.

The J gene is TRBJ2-7, the V gene TRBV28; the match to TRBD2 covers 8 bases. This CDR3 is 14 amino acids long. The V segment lost 8 bases and the J segment 3 bases; nucleotides outside the gene matches: 9. The germline CDR1 and CDR2 sequences are MDHEN and SYDVKM. Here the CDR3 reads CASRSGGTDYEQYV. For the CDR3, the DNA is TGTGCCAGCCGGTCGGGGGGGACCGACTACGAGCAGTACGTC.

This clone has only one observation. CDR3 coding DNA: TGTGCCAGCAGCGGACGACAGGAAGGGTTCAGAGCTTTCTTT. Encoded protein: CASSGRQEGFRAFF. The gene calls are TRBV6-5 and TRBJ1-1, with TRBD1 as a possible D gene (6 bases). From germline, CDR1 is MNHEY and CDR2 SVGAGI. The length of the CDR3 is 14 residues. Between the trimmed V and J ends, which lost 6 bases and 10 bases, there was a span of 21 bases.

The gene calls are TRBV29-1 and TRBJ1-1; no clear D gene. V was pared by 5 bases and J by 6 bases, with 10 bases between. Germline CDR1 reads SQVTM; CDR2 reads ANQGSEA. The CDR3 is made up of 11 amino acids. The CDR3 nucleotides read TGCAGCGTTTTAGCGTTCGCTGAAGCTTTCTTT. Protein product: CSVLAFAEAFF.

The chain recombines TRBV19 with TRBJ1-5, with 7 bases fitting TRBD1. V lost 5 bases and J lost 12; bases outside the gene matches: 4. Germline V CDR1 and CDR2: LNHDA, SQIVND (reference sequence). This CDR3 comprises 11 residues. CDR3 DNA sequence: TGTGCCAGTAGTCTCGGACAGGACCAGCATTTT. Translation: CASSLGQDQHF.

The genes are TRBV28 and TRBJ2-4; 11 nucleotides match TRBD1. With V trimmed by 5 bases and J by 9 bases, 9 bases remained unmatched. The CDR3 consists of 15 residues. CDR1 and CDR2 (germline): MDHEN, SYDVKM. Here the CDR3 reads CASSIRGQGVSIQYF. The DNA for the CDR3 is TGTGCCAGCAGTATACGGGGACAGGGGGTCAGCATTCAGTACTTC. The variable domain in full, with the rest retrieved from reference TRBV28 and TRBJ2-4, is DVKVTQSSRYLVKRTGEKVFLECVQDMDHENMFWYRQDPGLGLRLIYFSYDVKMKEKGDIPEGYSVSREKKERFSLILESASTNQTSMYLCASSIRGQGVSIQYFGAGTRLSVL.

This rearrangement joins TRBV9 to TRBJ2-5, with D tentatively TRBD2 (5 bases). Germline V lookup: CDR1 SGDLS, CDR2 YYNGEE. The CDR3 extends over 14 amino acids. Trimming removed 0 bases at V and 6 bases at J, with 12 bases between. CDR3 region: CASSVGGRDQTQYF. The CDR3 nucleotides read TGTGCCAGCAGCGTAGGGGGTCGGGATCAGACCCAGTACTTC.

The chain joins TRBV21-1 to TRBJ1-4. TRBV21-1 is reported as a pseudogene. The CDR3 runs to 15 residues. This CDR3 is CASSEIAPTNEKLFF. CDR3 DNA: TGTGCCAGCAGCGAGATAGCGCCAACTAATGAAAAACTGTTTTTT.

The chain employs TRBV6-5 and TRBJ1-6; tentative D call: TRBD1 (6 bases). Trimming stripped 6 bases from V and 1 base from J, with 10 bases between. Germline V gene lookup returns CDR1 MNHEY and CDR2 SVGAGI. The CDR3 has 15 amino acids. The CDR3, as DNA: TGTGCCAGCAGAGGACAGCCGTCCTATAATTCACCCCTCCACTTT. Translating it yields CASRGQPSYNSPLHF.

The chain carries TRBV5-1 and TRBJ2-7; 8 bases are a match to TRBD1. This CDR3 has 15 residues. Germline-derived CDR1 and CDR2 are SGHRS and YFSETQ. V was pared by 0 bases and J by 7 bases, with 9 bases of the junction left unmatched. CDR3 protein: CASSLGAGTGGEQYF. For the CDR3, the DNA is TGCGCCAGCAGCTTGGGCGCGGGCACAGGGGGGGAGCAGTACTTC.